Sequencing of this T cell receptor (beta chain) was carried out in a study of technical replicates of blood from a handful of donors. The CDR3 loop spans 13 amino acids. Trimming left V 3 bases short and J 7 bases short, with 10 bases between. CDR1 and CDR2 (germline): KGHSH, LQKENI. Sequencing was performed with immunoSEQ multiplex PCR; in TCRdb, only in-frame clones are kept and a portion is missing. The table shows approximately 68,000 clones, with about 97% occurring only once. Material for sequencing was T cells isolated from PBMCs. This clonotype was sampled from a human donor in good health. The V and J genes are TRBV18 and TRBJ1-5, with D tentatively TRBD1 (6 bases). The CDR3 loop is CASSPPGVQPQHF. CDR3 nucleotide sequence: TGTGCCAGCTCACCTCCAGGGGTACAGCCCCAGCATTTT. The full variable domain, its missing parts supplied by reference TRBV18 and TRBJ1-5, is NAGVMQNPRHLVRRRGQEARLRCSPMKGHSHVYWYRQLPEEGLKFMVYLQKENIIDESGMPKERFSAEFPKEGPSILRIQQVVRGDSAAYFCASSPPGVQPQHFGDGTRLSIL.